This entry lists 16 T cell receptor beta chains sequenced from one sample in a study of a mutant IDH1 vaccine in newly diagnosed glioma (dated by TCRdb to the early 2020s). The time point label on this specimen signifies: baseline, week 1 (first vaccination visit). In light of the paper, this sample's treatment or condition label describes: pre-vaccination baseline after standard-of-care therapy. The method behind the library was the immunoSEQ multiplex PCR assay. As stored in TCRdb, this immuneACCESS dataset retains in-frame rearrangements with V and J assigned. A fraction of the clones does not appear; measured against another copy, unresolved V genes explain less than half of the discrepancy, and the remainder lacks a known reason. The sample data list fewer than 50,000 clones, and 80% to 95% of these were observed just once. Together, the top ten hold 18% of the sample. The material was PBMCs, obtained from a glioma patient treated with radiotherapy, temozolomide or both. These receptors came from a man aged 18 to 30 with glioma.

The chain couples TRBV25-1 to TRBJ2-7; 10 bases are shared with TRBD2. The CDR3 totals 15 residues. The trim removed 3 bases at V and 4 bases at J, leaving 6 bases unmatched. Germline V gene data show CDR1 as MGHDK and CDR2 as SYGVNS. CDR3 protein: CASSEVSSGSYEQYF. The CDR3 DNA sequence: TGTGCCAGCAGTGAGGTGTCTAGCGGGAGTTACGAGCAGTACTTC.

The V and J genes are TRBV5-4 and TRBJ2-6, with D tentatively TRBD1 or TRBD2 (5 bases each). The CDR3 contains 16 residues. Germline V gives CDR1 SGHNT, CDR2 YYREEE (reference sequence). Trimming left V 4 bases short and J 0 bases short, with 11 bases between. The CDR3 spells CASSPGRASGANVLTF. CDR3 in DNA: TGTGCCAGCAGCCCGGGACGGGCCTCTGGGGCCAACGTCCTGACTTTC.

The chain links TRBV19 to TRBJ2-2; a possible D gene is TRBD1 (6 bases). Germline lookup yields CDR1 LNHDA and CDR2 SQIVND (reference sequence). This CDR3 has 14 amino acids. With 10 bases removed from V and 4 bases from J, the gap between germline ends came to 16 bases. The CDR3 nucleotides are TGTGCCATTAACAGGGAGCCGGCCACCGGGGAGCTGTTTTTT. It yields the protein CAINREPATGELFF.

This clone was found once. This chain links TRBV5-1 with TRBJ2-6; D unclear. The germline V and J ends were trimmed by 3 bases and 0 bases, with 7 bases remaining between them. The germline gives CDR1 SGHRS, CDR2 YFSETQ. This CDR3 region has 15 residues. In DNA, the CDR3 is TGCGCCAGCAGCTCGTCCATCTCTGGGGCCAACGTCCTGACTTTC. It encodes CASSSSISGANVLTF.

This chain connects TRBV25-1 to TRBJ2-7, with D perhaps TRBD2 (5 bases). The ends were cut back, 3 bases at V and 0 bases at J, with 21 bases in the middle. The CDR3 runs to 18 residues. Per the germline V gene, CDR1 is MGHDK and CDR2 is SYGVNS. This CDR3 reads CASSDNPLESTSSYEQYF. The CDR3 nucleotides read TGTGCCAGCAGTGATAACCCCTTAGAGAGCACTAGCTCCTACGAGCAGTACTTC.

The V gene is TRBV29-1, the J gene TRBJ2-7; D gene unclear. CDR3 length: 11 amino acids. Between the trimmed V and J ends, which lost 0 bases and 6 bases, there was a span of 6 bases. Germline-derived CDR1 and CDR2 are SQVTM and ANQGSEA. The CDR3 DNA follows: TGCAGCGTTGAAGATGGAACCGAGCAGTACTTC. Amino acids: CSVEDGTEQYF.

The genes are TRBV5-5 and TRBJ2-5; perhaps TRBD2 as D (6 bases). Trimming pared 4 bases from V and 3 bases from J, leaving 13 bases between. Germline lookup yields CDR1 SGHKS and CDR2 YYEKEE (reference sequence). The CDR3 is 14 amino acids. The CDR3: CASSDRLGEETQYF. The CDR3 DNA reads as TGTGCCAGCAGCGATCGACTAGGGGAAGAGACCCAGTACTTC.

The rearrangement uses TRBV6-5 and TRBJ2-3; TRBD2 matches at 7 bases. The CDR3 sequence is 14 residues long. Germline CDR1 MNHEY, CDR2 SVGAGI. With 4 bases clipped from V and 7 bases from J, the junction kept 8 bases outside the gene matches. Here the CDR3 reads CASSSVLAQNTQYF. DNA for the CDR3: TGTGCCAGCAGTTCGGTACTAGCGCAAAATACGCAGTATTTT.

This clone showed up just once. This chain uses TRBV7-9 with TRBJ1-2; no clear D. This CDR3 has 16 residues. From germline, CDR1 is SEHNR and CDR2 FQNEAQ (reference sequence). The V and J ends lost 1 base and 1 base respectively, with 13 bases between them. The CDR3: CASSLGRARHNYGYTF. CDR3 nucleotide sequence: TGTGCCAGCAGCTTAGGAAGGGCCCGCCATAACTATGGCTACACCTTC.

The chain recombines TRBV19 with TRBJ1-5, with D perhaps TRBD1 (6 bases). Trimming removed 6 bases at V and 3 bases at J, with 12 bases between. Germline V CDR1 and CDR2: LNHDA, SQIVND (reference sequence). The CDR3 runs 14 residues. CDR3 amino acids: CASSAQGFNQPQHF. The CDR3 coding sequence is TGTGCCAGTAGCGCACAGGGATTCAATCAGCCCCAGCATTTT.

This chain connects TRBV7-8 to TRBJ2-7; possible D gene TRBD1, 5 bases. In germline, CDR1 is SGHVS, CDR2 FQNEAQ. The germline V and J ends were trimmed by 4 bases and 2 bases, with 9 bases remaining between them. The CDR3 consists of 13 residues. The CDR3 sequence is CASSSRTTYEQYF. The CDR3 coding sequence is TGTGCCAGCAGCTCCCGGACAACCTACGAGCAGTACTTC.

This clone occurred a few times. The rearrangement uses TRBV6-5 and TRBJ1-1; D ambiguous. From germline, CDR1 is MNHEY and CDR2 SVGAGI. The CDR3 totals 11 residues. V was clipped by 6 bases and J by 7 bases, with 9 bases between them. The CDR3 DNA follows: TGTGCCAGCAGCTCCGGGATTGAAGCTTTCTTT. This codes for CASSSGIEAFF.

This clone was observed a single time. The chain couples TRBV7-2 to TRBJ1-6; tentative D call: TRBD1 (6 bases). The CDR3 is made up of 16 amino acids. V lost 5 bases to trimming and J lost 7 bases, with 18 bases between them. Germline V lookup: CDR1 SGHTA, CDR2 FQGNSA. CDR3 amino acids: CASSPSGQSKNSPLHF. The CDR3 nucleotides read TGTGCCAGCAGCCCGTCGGGACAAAGCAAAAATTCACCCCTCCACTTT.

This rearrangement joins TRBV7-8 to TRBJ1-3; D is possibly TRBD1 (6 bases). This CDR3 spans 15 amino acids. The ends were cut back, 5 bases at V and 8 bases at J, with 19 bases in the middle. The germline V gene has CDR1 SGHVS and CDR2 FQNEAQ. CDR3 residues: CASSLYRARVDTIYF. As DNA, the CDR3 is TGTGCCAGCAGCCTGTACAGGGCCCGCGTAGACACCATATATTTT.

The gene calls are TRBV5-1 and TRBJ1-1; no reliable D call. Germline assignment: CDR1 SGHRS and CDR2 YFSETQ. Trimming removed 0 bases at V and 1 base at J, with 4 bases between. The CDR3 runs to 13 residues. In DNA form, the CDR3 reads TGCGCCAGCAGCTTGGGGTGGAACACTGAAGCTTTCTTT. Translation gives CASSLGWNTEAFF.

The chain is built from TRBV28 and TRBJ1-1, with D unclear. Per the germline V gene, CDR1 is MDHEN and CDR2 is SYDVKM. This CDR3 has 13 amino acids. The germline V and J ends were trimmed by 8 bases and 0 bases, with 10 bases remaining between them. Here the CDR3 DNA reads TGTGCCAGCCGAAGGACGGTGAACACTGAAGCTTTCTTT. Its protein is CASRRTVNTEAFF.